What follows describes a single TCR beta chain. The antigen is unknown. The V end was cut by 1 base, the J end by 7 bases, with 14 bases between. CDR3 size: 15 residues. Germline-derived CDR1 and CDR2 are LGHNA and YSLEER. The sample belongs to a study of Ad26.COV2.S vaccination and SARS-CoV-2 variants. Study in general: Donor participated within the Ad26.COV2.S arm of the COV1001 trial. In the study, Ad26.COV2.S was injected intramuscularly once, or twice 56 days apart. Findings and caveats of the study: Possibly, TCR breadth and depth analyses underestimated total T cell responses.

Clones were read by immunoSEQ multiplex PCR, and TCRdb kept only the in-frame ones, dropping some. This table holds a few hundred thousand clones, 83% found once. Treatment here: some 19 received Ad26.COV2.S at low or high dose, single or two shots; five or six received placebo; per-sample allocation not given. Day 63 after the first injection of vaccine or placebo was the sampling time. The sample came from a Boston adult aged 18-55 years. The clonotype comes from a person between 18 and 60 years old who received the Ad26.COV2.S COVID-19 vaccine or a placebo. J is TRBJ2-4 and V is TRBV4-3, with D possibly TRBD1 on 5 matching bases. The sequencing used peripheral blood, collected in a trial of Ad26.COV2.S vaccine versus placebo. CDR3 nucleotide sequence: TGCGCCAGCAGCCAAGTTACAGGTGGTGGGAACATTCAGTACTTC. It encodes CASSQVTGGGNIQYF.